This TCR beta chain was profiled in a study of blood T cell repertoires in COVID-19. Overall study: The cDNA or gDNA used as material had been derived from T cells, B-cell-depleted T cells, or PBMCs.

Sequenced by immunoSEQ multiplex PCR; TCRdb stores in-frame clones only, minus some. The sample gives almost 250,000 clones, 70% to 90% of which show up once; around 9.8% is in the top ten. Across 24 US areas, participants ranged in age from 18 to 89 years. Assignment of participants to cohorts was predicated upon participant-reported clinical history. The CDR3 covers 15 residues. V dropped 0 bases and J dropped 9 bases, with 12 bases sitting between them. Germline CDR1 LNHNV, CDR2 YYDKDF (reference sequence). Input material: PBMCs or T cells enriched from blood (not recorded which). This clonotype was sampled from a woman between 50 and 59 years old with acute COVID-19. The rearrangement joins TRBV15 to TRBJ2-6; maybe TRBD1 (5 bases). The DNA for the CDR3 is TGTGCCACCAGCAGAGAAACAGGCAGTCACAACGTCCTGACTTTC. Protein product: CATSRETGSHNVLTF.